These 18 T cell receptor beta chains were sequenced from one sample in a study of blood T cell repertoires in COVID-19. Assay: immunoSEQ multiplex PCR; the TCRdb copy retains only in-frame clones and omits some. The sample includes some 300,000 clones, 85% of them seen just once. Sequenced: peripheral blood. The receptor set was obtained from a woman in her forties or fifties with active or convalescent COVID-19.

The V gene is TRBV30, the J gene TRBJ2-5; D is ambiguous. Germline assignment: CDR1 GTSNPN and CDR2 SVGIG (reference sequence). This CDR3 has 13 amino acids. V lost 0 bases, J lost 2 bases, and 7 bases lay in between. CDR3 nucleotide sequence: TGTGCCTGGAGTGTTCGCAGACAAGAGACCCAGTACTTC. Translation: CAWSVRRQETQYF. Full variable domain (remainder filled in from reference TRBV30 and TRBJ2-5): SQTIHQWPATLVQPVGSPLSLECTVEGTSNPNLYWYRQAAGRGLQLLFYSVGIGQISSEVPQNLSASRPQDRQFILSSKKLLLSDSGFYLCAWSVRRQETQYFGPGTRLLVL.

This sequence joins TRBV27 and TRBJ1-4; D possibly corresponds to TRBD1 (6 bases). The V gene lost 2 bases and the J gene lost 2 bases, with 9 bases spanning the gap. The CDR3 is 15 residues long. In germline, CDR1 is MNHEY, CDR2 SMNVEV (reference sequence). The CDR3 protein is CASSLNRVTNEKLFF. In DNA, the CDR3 is TGTGCCAGCAGTTTAAACAGGGTTACTAATGAAAAACTGTTTTTT. The full variable domain, with the rest looked up from reference TRBV27 and TRBJ1-4, is EAQVTQNPRYLITVTGKKLTVTCSQNMNHEYMSWYRQDPGLGLRQIYYSMNVEVTDKGDVPEGYKVSRKEKRNFPLILESPSPNQTSLYFCASSLNRVTNEKLFFGSGTQLSVL.

In this sample, this clone turned up a few times. The rearrangement links TRBV6-2 or TRBV6-3 to TRBJ1-1, with a weak D call TRBD1 (5 bases). This CDR3 has 16 amino acids. V was cut by 7 bases and J by 1 base, with 19 bases left in between. Per germline, CDR1 MNHEY and CDR2 SVGEGT. CDR3 protein: CASIPIREGKNTEAFF. The CDR3 nucleotides are TGTGCCAGCATCCCCATCAGGGAGGGGAAGAACACTGAAGCTTTCTTT.

This rearrangement joins TRBV14 to TRBJ2-1, with D tentatively TRBD2 (5 bases). Trimming cost V 4 bases and J 0 bases, with 7 bases left between them. The CDR3 extends over 14 amino acids. Germline CDR1 reads SGHDN; CDR2 reads FVKESK. The CDR3 bases are TGTGCCAGCAGCCCGGGGAGCTCCTACAATGAGCAGTTCTTC. The encoded protein is CASSPGSSYNEQFF.

The rearrangement links TRBV7-9 to TRBJ2-3, with D unclear. V was cut by 1 base and J by 2 bases, with 7 bases left in between. CDR3 length: 14 amino acids. From germline, CDR1 is SEHNR and CDR2 FQNEAQ (reference sequence). The DNA for the CDR3 is TGTGCCAGCAGCTTAGTGAGTGACACAGATACGCAGTATTTT. This sequence encodes CASSLVSDTDTQYF.

For the CDR3, the DNA is TGTGCCACCGGTGCCCTTAATGAAAAACTGTTTTTT. Translation gives CATGALNEKLFF. This sequence joins TRBV7-9 and TRBJ1-4; unclear D gene. V lost 10 bases and J 4 bases, leaving 10 bases between the germline ends. The length of the CDR3 is 12 residues. Germline V gives CDR1 SEHNR, CDR2 FQNEAQ (reference sequence).

This sequence joins TRBV11-2 and TRBJ1-2; TRBD1 is a possible D gene (5 bases). The V end lost 1 base, the J end lost 0 bases, and 18 bases lay between the germline ends. There are 18 residues in the CDR3. Germline CDR1 and CDR2: SGHAT and FQNNGV. The CDR3 protein is CASSLGLWATDTNYGYTF. For the CDR3, the DNA is TGTGCCAGCAGCTTAGGTCTTTGGGCGACAGATACTAACTATGGCTACACCTTC.

The sample holds one count of this clone. This sequence joins TRBV12-3 or TRBV12-4 and TRBJ1-2; D gene unclear. The CDR3 length is 11 residues. Trimming took off 3 bases at V and 8 bases at J, with 7 bases between the two ends. The CDR3 here is CASSFSSGYTF. The CDR3 DNA follows: TGTGCCAGCAGTTTCAGTTCGGGCTACACCTTC.

The V call is TRBV28, the J call TRBJ1-2; D remains ambiguous. The germline CDR1 and CDR2 sequences are MDHEN and SYDVKM. The CDR3 has 12 amino acids. Trimming stripped 2 bases from V and 4 bases from J, with 5 bases between. CDR3 DNA sequence: TGTGCCAGCAGTTTACAGGTCTATGGCTACACCTTC. Translating it yields CASSLQVYGYTF.

DNA of the CDR3: TGCGCCAGCAGCTTGAGTAGCGGAGCCTTGGAGCAGTACTTC. It specifies CASSLSSGALEQYF. The chain couples TRBV5-1 to TRBJ2-7, with D possibly being TRBD2 (6 bases). This CDR3 contains 14 residues. Germline V gene lookup returns CDR1 SGHRS and CDR2 YFSETQ. V was shortened by 1 base and J by 7 bases, with 15 bases between the two germline ends.

This clone was seen only a few times. The rearrangement uses TRBV11-3 and TRBJ2-1; possible D gene TRBD2, 5 bases. V was shortened by 7 bases and J by 3 bases, with 16 bases between the two germline ends. Germline V gene lookup returns CDR1 SGHNT and CDR2 YENEEA. This CDR3 is 15 amino acids long. CDR3: CASTERLVGYNEQFF. The CDR3, as DNA: TGTGCCAGCACCGAGCGGCTAGTTGGCTACAATGAGCAGTTCTTC.

The count of this clone is one. The J gene is TRBJ2-3, the V gene TRBV4-2; TRBD2 matches at 8 bases. The CDR3 runs to 18 residues. Per germline, CDR1 LGHNA and CDR2 YNFKEQ. The trim removed 5 bases at V and 3 bases at J, leaving 16 bases unmatched. The CDR3 loop reads CASSGNPSGRARTDTQYF. DNA of the CDR3: TGTGCCAGCAGCGGGAACCCTAGCGGGCGCGCCCGGACAGATACGCAGTATTTT.

The chain is built from TRBV7-8 and TRBJ2-1; 10 bases fit TRBD2. CDR1 and CDR2 (germline): SGHVS, FQNEAQ. This CDR3 is built from 15 residues. The trim removed 6 bases at V and 5 bases at J, leaving 7 bases unmatched. The CDR3 DNA reads as TGTGCCAGCAGGCGACAGGGACTAGCGAACAATGAGCAGTTCTTC. It encodes CASRRQGLANNEQFF.

For the CDR3, the DNA is TGTGCCAGCAAGTTACAGGGGGGCCTAGGGTTCTATGGCTACACCTTC. It translates to CASKLQGGLGFYGYTF. This sequence joins TRBV27 and TRBJ1-2; 8 positions agree with TRBD1. The germline gives CDR1 MNHEY, CDR2 SMNVEV (reference sequence). The CDR3 spans 16 residues. Unmatched junction bases numbered 14, after V lost 7 bases and J lost 4 bases.

The genes are TRBV2 and TRBJ1-5, with D unresolved. V lost 2 bases and J 3 bases, leaving 8 bases between the germline ends. Looked up from germline, CDR1 is SNHLY and CDR2 is FYNNEI. The CDR3 loop spans 14 amino acids. The CDR3 is CASSEREVNQPQHF. For the CDR3, the DNA is TGTGCCAGCAGTGAACGCGAGGTCAATCAGCCCCAGCATTTT.

The CDR3 bases are TGTGCCAGTAGTCCGAGGGGGGGCGCCGGGCAGTACTTC. It codes for CASSPRGGAGQYF. The chain employs TRBV19 and TRBJ2-7, with D possibly TRBD2 on 7 matching bases. The germline V and J ends were trimmed by 5 bases and 9 bases, with 17 bases remaining between them. The CDR3 has 13 residues. Germline CDR1 and CDR2: LNHDA and SQIVND (reference sequence). The entire variable domain, with the rest obtained from reference TRBV19 and TRBJ2-7, is as follows: DGGITQSPKYLFRKEGQNVTLSCEQNLNHDAMYWYRQDPGQGLRLIYYSQIVNDFQKGDIAEGYSVSREKKESFPLTVTSAQKNPTAFYLCASSPRGGAGQYFGPGTRLTVT.

The CDR3 reads CASSFTGSYGYTF. In DNA, the CDR3 is TGCGCCAGCAGCTTCACAGGGTCTTATGGCTACACCTTC. This chain uses TRBV5-1 with TRBJ1-2; D possibly corresponds to TRBD1 (6 bases). The CDR3 is 13 residues long. Germline V gives CDR1 SGHRS, CDR2 YFSETQ. Trimming took off 2 bases at V and 5 bases at J, with 10 bases between the two ends.

This chain uses TRBV12-3 or TRBV12-4 with TRBJ1-4; TRBD1 might be the D (5 bases). CDR3 length equals 11 residues. Trimming removed 5 bases from V and 13 bases from J, with 11 bases in between. Here the CDR3 reads CASSLPGRLFF. The CDR3 nucleotides read TGTGCCAGCAGTCTTCCAGGGCGACTGTTTTTT.